This T cell receptor (beta chain) was profiled in a study of T cell responses to AZD1222 COVID-19 vaccine. The study's findings and limits: The number of AZD1222 recipients seropositive at baseline was only five to seven. Spike was spanned by vaccine-associated CD4 TCRs, with dominance at 160-218 and 743-854. Following two doses of AZD1222, Spike-specific TCR breadth and depth rose. White British donors predominated, females outnumbered males, and clonal diversity was possibly underestimated.

The germline V and J ends were trimmed by 4 bases and 6 bases, with 11 bases remaining between them. This CDR3 is 13 amino acids long. The germline V gene encodes CDR1 LGHDT and CDR2 YNNKEL (reference sequence). Generated by immunoSEQ multiplex PCR, the TCRdb table keeps only in-frame clones and is missing some. Of approximately 190,000 clones listed, 80% to 90% are singletons. As to this clone: The antigen is unknown.

Sequences were derived from peripheral blood, sampled on day 0 of MenACWY control vaccination. This TCR was sampled from an adult in good health. This chain uses TRBV3-1 (or the pseudogene TRBV3-2) with TRBJ2-3; TRBD2 might be the D (7 bases). The CDR3 DNA reads TGTGCCAGCAGCCGAGGGGGGGCTGATACGCAGTATTTT. It is translated as CASSRGGADTQYF.